These 10 T cell receptor beta chains were sequenced from one sample in a study of cytomegalovirus exposure and HLA in healthy donors. The PCR ran on 60 Vbeta and 13 Jbeta primers. The table came from immunoSEQ multiplex PCR; TCRdb's copy has only in-frame clones and leaves some out. The data show about 100,000 clones, with about 79% seen just once and 3.5% to 4.5% held by the top ten. Sequenced material: PBMCs. The receptor source for this set is a female donor in good health and CMV-seropositive.

The chain recombines TRBV6-5 with TRBJ1-1, with a weak D call TRBD1 (6 bases). Germline V gene sequence: CDR1 MNHEY, CDR2 SVGAGI. The V gene lost 2 bases and the J gene lost 4 bases, with 8 bases spanning the gap. This CDR3 is 13 amino acids long. The CDR3 nucleotides read TGTGCCAGCAGTTACGGACAGACCACTGAAGCTTTCTTT. This encodes CASSYGQTTEAFF.

The chain carries TRBV4-2 and TRBJ2-1; a possible D gene is TRBD2 (6 bases). V was clipped by 1 base and J by 5 bases, with 15 bases between them. Germline-derived CDR1 and CDR2 are LGHNA and YNFKEQ. The CDR3 is 16 amino acids. This chain's CDR3 is CASSQAAGQPNNEQFF. CDR3 nucleotide sequence: TGTGCCAGCAGCCAAGCGGCGGGGCAACCGAACAATGAGCAGTTCTTC.

The chain recombines TRBV4-1 with TRBJ2-7, with 16 bases lining up with TRBD2. V gave up 4 bases and J gave up 2 bases; unmatched junction bases: 2. Germline-derived CDR1 and CDR2 are MGHRA and YSYEKL. This CDR3 region has 16 residues. This chain's CDR3 is CASSPGTSGRAYEQYF. DNA for the CDR3: TGCGCCAGCAGCCCGGGGACTAGCGGGAGGGCCTACGAGCAGTACTTC.

This clone appeared once. The gene calls are TRBV7-2 and TRBJ2-3; unclear D gene. This CDR3 is built from 15 residues. The ends were cut back, 2 bases at V and 3 bases at J, with 12 bases in the middle. Per the germline V gene, CDR1 is SGHTA and CDR2 is FQGNSA. Here the CDR3 reads CASSLSPGLTDTQYF. CDR3 DNA: TGTGCCAGCAGCTTATCCCCGGGTCTAACAGATACGCAGTATTTT.

The J gene is TRBJ2-7, the V gene TRBV27; the match to TRBD1 covers 8 bases. In germline, CDR1 is MNHEY, CDR2 SMNVEV (reference sequence). The V and J ends lost 5 bases and 4 bases, in that order; junction bases with no gene match: 1. The CDR3 spans 12 residues. The CDR3 sequence: CASSRQGYEQYF. As DNA, the CDR3 is TGTGCCAGCAGTCGACAGGGGTACGAGCAGTACTTC.

This clone has only one observation. The CDR3 protein is CASSTGLTGELFF. For the CDR3, the DNA is TGTGCCAGCAGCACAGGGTTAACCGGGGAGCTGTTTTTT. The gene calls are TRBV6-5 and TRBJ2-2, with a weak D call TRBD1 (6 bases). Germline CDR1 is MNHEY and CDR2 is SVGAGI. CDR3 length equals 13 residues. V gave up 6 bases and J gave up 5 bases, with 10 bases separating them.

This rearrangement joins TRBV11-2 to TRBJ2-7, with TRBD2 matching 9 bases. The germline V gene has CDR1 SGHAT and CDR2 FQNNGV. This CDR3 contains 13 residues. V shed 5 bases, J shed 3 bases, and the junction held 2 bases outside the gene matches. The CDR3 loop reads CASSRGGVYEQYF. DNA for the CDR3: TGTGCCAGCAGCCGCGGGGGGGTCTACGAGCAGTACTTC.

This chain joins TRBV19 and TRBJ1-5, with 9 bases lining up with TRBD1. Per the germline V gene, CDR1 is LNHDA and CDR2 is SQIVND (reference sequence). The J segment lost 7 bases and the V segment lost 6 bases, leaving 10 bases of the junction unmatched. The CDR3 totals 15 residues. The CDR3 loop is CASSSGQGGGQPQHF. As DNA, the CDR3 is TGTGCCAGTAGCTCGGGACAGGGTGGAGGACAGCCCCAGCATTTT.

The chain is built from TRBV7-9 and TRBJ1-1; TRBD1 might be the D (5 bases). There are 14 residues in the CDR3. Germline lookup yields CDR1 SEHNR and CDR2 FQNEAQ (reference sequence). V was pared by 6 bases and J by 4 bases, with 15 bases between. The CDR3: CASRAQGGSTEAFF. The CDR3 DNA reads as TGTGCCAGCAGGGCCCAGGGTGGCAGCACTGAAGCTTTCTTT.

The V call is TRBV27, the J call TRBJ2-7; perhaps TRBD1 as D (6 bases). With 2 bases removed from V and 2 bases from J, the gap between germline ends came to 13 bases. Per germline, CDR1 MNHEY and CDR2 SMNVEV (reference sequence). There are 15 residues in the CDR3. The DNA for the CDR3 is TGTGCCAGCAGTTTAAGAGGGGGTGGCGCCTACGAGCAGTACTTC. As protein: CASSLRGGGAYEQYF.